The present T cell receptor (beta chain) was sequenced within a study of CD8+CD57+ T cells in acquired aplastic anemia. Genomic DNA, the template, was used for profiling of the TCR beta VDJ and CDR3. TCRdb itself ran the reads through MiXCR, one entry per CDR3 protein. Counted here are 250,000 to 300,000 distinct CDR3 sequences, roughly half occurring once; the ten biggest clones make up approximately 8%. This clonotype was picked up many times. Trimming took 8 bases from V and 2 from J, leaving 9 bases between them. The germline gives CDR1 KGHDR, CDR2 SFDVKD. This CDR3 contains 13 residues. The chain uses TRBV24-1 and TRBJ1-5; the D gene is possibly TRBD1 (5 bases). This receptor was identified in a human donor with severe aplastic anemia or a healthy control (not recorded which). Sequences were obtained from sorted CD4+, CD8+, or CD8+CD57+ T cells (not recorded which) from PBMCs. DNA of the CDR3: TGTGCCACCAACCGGGACGGCAATCAGCCCCAGCATTTT. Translation gives CATNRDGNQPQHF.